A selection of T cell receptor beta chains follows, all from one sample in a study of blood T cells in healthy people across ages. TCRdb redid the calling of the 5' RACE reads with MiXCR, one entry per CDR3 protein. Here the sample spans over 1,500,000 distinct CDR3 sequences, about 50% being singletons. Material: blood. Receptor source: a woman aged 40-49 years in good health. CDR3s include the opening cysteine and the closing phenylalanine or tryptophan. Each record gives: D gene, V gene, J gene, clone size, CDR3 protein, CDR3 DNA. D genes are given only for firm matches. Size is omitted from some rows. Given values are once, few, many or a class for expanded clones.

TRBD1	TRBV29-1	TRBJ1-4	once	CSAWTGFEKLFF	TGCAGCGCCTGGACAGGGTTTGAAAAACTGTTTTTT
NA	TRBV7-2	TRBJ2-1	NA	CAGIPLDEGGNEQFF	TGTGCCGGTATCCCATTAGATGAGGGCGGCAATGAGCAGTTCTTC
NA	TRBV7-9	TRBJ1-1	NA	CASSLEVWTLAFF	TGTGCCAGCAGCTTAGAAGTTTGGACACTAGCTTTCTTT
NA	TRBV11-1	TRBJ2-3	few	CASSALGGPGTDTQYF	TGTGCCAGCAGCGCCCTCGGGGGGCCCGGCACAGATACGCAGTATTTT
NA	TRBV6-1	TRBJ2-3	NA	CASSEAADTQYF	TGTGCCAGCAGTGAAGCCGCAGATACGCAGTATTTT
TRBD1	TRBV4-2	TRBJ2-3	NA	CASWDRGFTDTQYF	TGTGCCAGCTGGGACAGGGGGTTCACAGATACGCAGTATTTT
TRBD1	TRBV6-2/TRBV6-3	TRBJ1-5	NA	CASSSTGPNNQPQHF	TGTGCCAGCAGTTCGACAGGGCCTAACAATCAGCCCCAGCATTTT
TRBD2	TRBV11-1	TRBJ2-3	few	CASSSRLAGGSTDTQYF	TGTGCCAGCAGCTCCCGACTAGCGGGGGGGAGCACAGATACGCAGTATTTT
TRBD1	TRBV11-1	TRBJ1-2	NA	CASSRGTGQDGGYTF	TGTGCCAGCAGCCGAGGGACAGGGCAAGATGGGGGCTACACCTTC
TRBD2	TRBV7-6	TRBJ2-5	few	CASSLASSGDGETQYF	TGTGCCAGCAGCTTAGCATCTAGCGGGGACGGTGAGACCCAGTACTTC
NA	TRBV4-2	TRBJ2-1	few	CASSPPSVGSGGNEQFF	TGTGCCAGCAGCCCACCGAGTGTAGGATCCGGGGGCAATGAGCAGTTCTTC
NA	TRBV4-2	TRBJ1-2	NA	CASSQGGGSDYGYTF	TGTGCCAGCAGCCAAGGGGGAGGGTCCGACTATGGCTACACCTTC
NA	TRBV29-1	TRBJ1-2	NA	CSVGGHPDRNGYTF	TGCAGCGTTGGGGGACACCCGGATAGGAATGGCTACACCTTC
NA	TRBV20-1	TRBJ2-4	NA	CSAGLGTRRENIQYF	TGCAGTGCTGGACTGGGGACACGTAGGGAGAACATTCAGTACTTC
TRBD2	TRBV7-8	TRBJ2-3	NA	CASSLEGGEGTDTQYF	TGTGCCAGCAGCTTAGAGGGAGGGGAGGGCACAGATACGCAGTATTTT
TRBD1	TRBV28	TRBJ2-6	NA	CASSSRQGAPGANVLTF	TGTGCCAGCAGTTCCAGACAGGGGGCGCCTGGGGCCAACGTCCTGACTTTC
NA	TRBV20-1	TRBJ1-1	NA	CSPAGLGTEAFF	TGCAGCCCAGCTGGGTTAGGGACTGAAGCTTTCTTT
TRBD1	TRBV5-1	TRBJ1-2	NA	CASSLEGGLKGADGYTF	TGCGCCAGCAGCTTGGAAGGGGGCTTGAAGGGGGCAGATGGCTACACCTTC
NA	TRBV7-2	TRBJ2-3	few	CASSSSWGVDTQYF	TGTGCCAGCAGCTCCTCCTGGGGGGTAGATACGCAGTATTTT
TRBD1	TRBV6-1	TRBJ2-6	few	CASSVAGQGFSGANVLTF	TGTGCCAGCAGCGTGGCGGGACAGGGATTCTCTGGGGCCAACGTCCTGACTTTC
NA	TRBV14	TRBJ2-1	NA	CASSQEWVAARDEQFF	TGTGCCAGCAGCCAAGAATGGGTAGCGGCACGGGATGAGCAGTTCTTC
NA	TRBV10-1	TRBJ2-3	few	CASSDIQGWTTDTQYF	TGCGCCAGCAGTGATATCCAGGGTTGGACCACAGATACGCAGTATTTT
NA	TRBV5-1	TRBJ1-1	once	CASSRQGTPTEAFF	TGCGCCAGCAGCCGGCAGGGTACCCCCACTGAAGCTTTCTTT
NA	TRBV20-1	TRBJ2-5	few	CSARDRRRGGETQYF	TGCAGTGCTAGAGATCGTCGGAGGGGCGGGGAGACCCAGTACTTC
NA	TRBV5-1	TRBJ1-1	NA	CASSLGRGIGEAFF	TGCGCCAGCAGCTTGGGCAGGGGAATAGGTGAAGCTTTCTTT
TRBD2	TRBV20-1	TRBJ2-1	once	CSARGRGADNEQFF	TGCAGTGCTAGGGGGCGGGGGGCCGACAATGAGCAGTTCTTC
NA	TRBV29-1	TRBJ2-1	many	CSVARGDNEQFF	TGCAGCGTTGCCAGGGGGGACAATGAGCAGTTCTTC
TRBD1	TRBV4-3	TRBJ1-2	few	CASSQLNRGQGSGGYTF	TGCGCCAGCAGCCAACTCAACCGGGGACAGGGTAGTGGCGGCTACACCTTC
NA	TRBV29-1	TRBJ2-5	NA	CSVVPKEGGRETQYF	TGCAGCGTTGTGCCCAAAGAGGGGGGGCGAGAGACCCAGTACTTC
NA	TRBV4-1	TRBJ2-3	few	CASSQGLYQQYF	NA
TRBD1	TRBV20-1	TRBJ1-2	NA	CSASTGAYGYTF	TGCAGTGCTTCCACAGGGGCTTATGGCTACACCTTC
NA	TRBV20-1	TRBJ1-5	NA	CSAREGFDQPQHF	TGCAGTGCTAGGGAGGGGTTCGATCAGCCCCAGCATTTT
NA	TRBV20-1	TRBJ2-3	few	CSARDPSTQYF	TGCAGTGCTAGGGACCCAAGTACGCAGTATTTT
TRBD1	TRBV20-1	TRBJ2-1	NA	CSAGGQGGRWNEQFF	TGCAGTGCGGGGGGACAGGGGGGAAGGTGGAATGAGCAGTTCTTC
NA	TRBV2	TRBJ2-7	NA	CASSITGGQYF	TGTGCCAGCAGCATAACAGGAGGGCAGTACTTC
NA	TRBV20-1	TRBJ2-7	once	CSATDRASYNEQYF	TGCAGTGCTACCGACAGAGCCTCCTACAATGAGCAGTACTTC
NA	TRBV6-5	TRBJ2-3	NA	CASRRAGTTDTQYF	TGTGCCAGCAGGAGGGCAGGGACTACAGATACGCAGTATTTT
NA	TRBV27	TRBJ2-7	NA	CASSFQIPGLPSYEQYF	TGTGCCAGCAGTTTCCAGATACCGGGTCTCCCGAGTTACGAGCAGTACTTC
NA	TRBV20-1	TRBJ2-1	few	CSAHLAESSYNEQFF	TGCAGTGCTCATTTAGCGGAGAGCTCCTACAATGAGCAGTTCTTC
NA	TRBV6-2/TRBV6-3	TRBJ2-5	NA	CASSSTLTVLRQETQYF	TGTGCCAGCAGTTCCACTTTGACTGTGTTGCGCCAAGAGACCCAGTACTTC
TRBD2	TRBV4-3	TRBJ2-3	NA	CASSQVGLAGGLVDTQYF	TGCGCCAGCAGCCAAGTGGGACTAGCGGGGGGGCTAGTAGATACGCAGTATTTT
NA	TRBV7-8	TRBJ2-3	NA	CASSGRQIDTQYF	TGTGCCAGCAGCGGTCGACAGATAGATACGCAGTATTTT